This is a list of T cell receptor beta chains from one sample in a study of blood T cells in healthy people across ages. From the 5' RACE reads, TCRdb called clonotypes with MiXCR, one entry per CDR3 protein. Of hundreds of thousands of distinct CDR3 sequences listed, roughly 50% were seen once; the top ten hold 30% to 35%. Sequences were obtained from blood. All receptors come from a woman aged 60-75 years in good health. Both conserved end residues are part of each CDR3. A D gene is named only where the DNA matches it firmly. Clone size is stated in some rows and not others, as once, few, many or a class when expanded.

cdr3_length,d_call,v_call,clone_size,j_call,cdr3_nt,cdr3_aa
14,NA,TRBV6-2/TRBV6-3,NA,TRBJ2-5,TGTGCCAGCAGTCGGACATTGTACCAAGGGACCCAGTACTTC,CASSRTLYQGTQYF
15,TRBD1,TRBV25-1,NA,TRBJ1-1,TGTGCCAGCAGTGAATATGCAGGGGGAAACACTGAAGCTTTCTTT,CASSEYAGGNTEAFF
16,TRBD2,TRBV4-2,few,TRBJ2-3,TGTGCCAGCAGCCAAGGACTCACTAGCGGGACAGATACGCAGTATTTT,CASSQGLTSGTDTQYF
14,TRBD1,TRBV29-1,NA,TRBJ1-1,TGCAGCGTGAAGGGGGCGAGCAGGGACACTGAAGCTTTCTTT,CSVKGASRDTEAFF
11,NA,TRBV20-1,NA,TRBJ2-1,TGCAGTGCTGGGGACTACAATGAGCAGTTCTTC,CSAGDYNEQFF
14,NA,TRBV20-1,many,TRBJ1-6,TGCAGTGCTAGAGGGGGGATTGGAGATTCACCCCTCCACTTT,CSARGGIGDSPLHF
15,NA,TRBV7-2,few,TRBJ2-7,TGTGCCAGCAGCTTAAAGAGGACCGACGCCTACGAGCAGTACTTC,CASSLKRTDAYEQYF
16,NA,TRBV15,few,TRBJ2-1,TGTGCCACCAGCAGATCCTATTTTGGGGGAAACAATGAGCAGTTCTTC,CATSRSYFGGNNEQFF
13,NA,TRBV20-1,NA,TRBJ2-4,TGCAGTGCTAGCTCTCTAACCAGAGGGGGACAGTACTTC,CSASSLTRGGQYF
14,NA,TRBV7-3,NA,TRBJ2-1,TGTGCCAGCAGCGCTAGCGTATCCTACAATGAGCAGTTCTTC,CASSASVSYNEQFF
16,NA,TRBV28,NA,TRBJ1-4,TGTGCCAGCACCTTGGATCACAGGGATGTACGGGAAAAACTGTTTTTT,CASTLDHRDVREKLFF
11,NA,TRBV20-1,NA,TRBJ2-7,TGCAGTGCTAGGCCGCAAAACGAGCAGTACTTC,CSARPQNEQYF
11,NA,TRBV20-1,few,TRBJ2-1,TGCAGTGCTGGGCTCTACAATGAGCAGTTCTTC,CSAGLYNEQFF
16,TRBD2,TRBV7-2,NA,TRBJ2-2,TGTGCCAGCCCCCGTCCGGGACTAGCGGGAGCCGGGGAGCTGTTTTTT,CASPRPGLAGAGELFF
15,NA,TRBV7-3,NA,TRBJ2-3,TGTGCCAGCAGCTCCCGGAGTAGCGGCACAGATACGCAGTATTTT,CASSSRSSGTDTQYF
13,NA,TRBV20-1,NA,TRBJ2-7,TGCAGTGTCAAAGCCAGCGCTTACAATGAGCAGTACTTC,CSVKASAYNEQYF
14,TRBD2,TRBV29-1,once,TRBJ2-1,TGCAGCGTTGAAGGGGTAGCGGCGGGGGGTGAGCAGTTCTTC,CSVEGVAAGGEQFF
15,NA,TRBV21-1,NA,TRBJ2-5,TGTGCCAGCAGTTTAGGGGGCCTCCCTGAGGGGGAGCAGTACTTC,CASSLGGLPEGEQYF
13,NA,TRBV18,NA,TRBJ2-2,TGTGCCAGCTCACCAGGGTCTGCCGGGGAGCTGTTTTTT,CASSPGSAGELFF
15,TRBD1,TRBV4-1,few,TRBJ2-1,TGCGCCAGCAGCCAAGGCGACAGGGACCACAATGAGCAGTTCTTC,CASSQGDRDHNEQFF
14,TRBD1,TRBV27,NA,TRBJ2-5,TGTGCCAGCAGGAAGACAGGGTTGCTAGAGACCCAGTACTTC,CASRKTGLLETQYF
15,TRBD1,TRBV3-1,NA,TRBJ1-2,TGTGCCAGCAGCTACTGGGACAGGGAAGTCAATGGCTACACCTTC,CASSYWDREVNGYTF
12,TRBD2,TRBV11-1,NA,TRBJ2-1,TGTGCCAGCAGCCTACTAGCGGGAGAGCGGTTCTTC,CASSLLAGERFF
15,NA,TRBV5-6,NA,TRBJ2-3,TGTGCCAGCAGCTTGGGTGAGGGGAGCACAGATACGCAGTATTTT,CASSLGEGSTDTQYF
14,NA,TRBV5-1,NA,TRBJ1-1,TGCGCCAGCAGCTTATCGGGTGACTACACTGAAGCTTTCTTT,CASSLSGDYTEAFF
16,NA,TRBV4-3,NA,TRBJ2-3,TGCGCCAGCAGCCAAGATCGCGGGGCCAGCACAGATACGCAGTATTTT,CASSQDRGASTDTQYF
16,NA,TRBV6-5,NA,TRBJ2-7,TGTGCCAGCAGTCGAGGCCAGGCCCAACAGCCGTACGAGCAGTACTTC,CASSRGQAQQPYEQYF
16,TRBD1,TRBV24-1,NA,TRBJ2-5,TGTGCCACCAGTGATTTGGAGGGGACAGAGGCAGAGACCCAGTACTTC,CATSDLEGTEAETQYF
21,NA,TRBV5-1,NA,TRBJ2-3,TGCGCCAGCAGCGGGATAGGGGGTGAAGACTACCGGGCAACTCGCCCAGATACGCAGTATTTT,CASSGIGGEDYRATRPDTQYF
15,TRBD2,TRBV12-3/TRBV12-4,NA,TRBJ2-7,TGTGCCAGCAGTTCTTTAGCGGGAGGGCGCTACGAGCAGTACTTC,CASSSLAGGRYEQYF
11,NA,TRBV29-1,few,TRBJ2-5,TGCAGCCAGGGGGGAAAAGAGACCCAGTACTTC,CSQGGKETQYF
14,NA,TRBV29-1,NA,TRBJ2-1,TGCAGCCATATAGGAGGGACCGTACGGGATGAGCAGTTCTTC,CSHIGGTVRDEQFF
14,TRBD1,TRBV6-2/TRBV6-3,NA,TRBJ1-1,TGTGCCAGCAGCCCCACGGACAGGGTAAAAGGAGCTTTCTTT,CASSPTDRVKGAFF
15,TRBD2,TRBV20-1,many,TRBJ2-7,TGCAGTGCTCAAAACGGGGACGGGCGGGGGGACGAGCAGTACTTC,CSAQNGDGRGDEQYF
16,TRBD1,TRBV11-2,NA,TRBJ2-5,TGTGCCAGCAGACTGCCTATGGGACAGGGATACAATGAGCAGTACTTC,CASRLPMGQGYNEQYF
15,NA,TRBV7-2,few,TRBJ2-1,TGTGCCAGCAGCCCCTGGGAGGTTGGGAACAATGAGCAGTTCTTC,CASSPWEVGNNEQFF
15,TRBD1,TRBV7-2,few,TRBJ1-1,TGTGCCAGCAGCTTAAGGACAGGACTGAACACTGAAGCTTTCTTT,CASSLRTGLNTEAFF
14,NA,TRBV7-3,few,TRBJ2-5,TGTGCCAGCAGCCCAACGGTGTCTGGAGAGACCCAGTACTTC,CASSPTVSGETQYF
15,TRBD1,TRBV4-3,few,TRBJ2-3,TGCGCCAGCAGCCCAGGGACAGGGAGGGGAGATACGCAGTATTTT,CASSPGTGRGDTQYF
17,TRBD2,TRBV5-1,NA,TRBJ2-7,TGCGCCAGCAGCTTGTTCACTAGCGGGACCCCAGCCCACGAGCAGTACTTC,CASSLFTSGTPAHEQYF
14,NA,TRBV4-2,NA,TRBJ2-7,TGTGCCAGCAGCCAAGAGGTCAACTCCTACGAGCAGTACTTC,CASSQEVNSYEQYF
11,NA,TRBV20-1,NA,TRBJ2-7,TGCAGTGCTTGGCGATCCTACGAGCAGTACTTC,CSAWRSYEQYF
21,NA,TRBV6-2/TRBV6-3,NA,TRBJ2-1,TGTGCCAGCAGTTACTCTGCACGGGACTCGAGAGATAGGAGCTCCTACAATGAGCAGTTCTTC,CASSYSARDSRDRSSYNEQFF
15,TRBD2,TRBV7-9,NA,TRBJ2-1,TGTGCCAGCAGCTCCACTAGCGGGATGTACAATGAGCAGTTCTTC,CASSSTSGMYNEQFF
16,NA,TRBV29-1,few,TRBJ2-3,TGCAGCGTTGAAGGGGGGGTAGGGCTAACAACAGATACGCAGTATTTT,CSVEGGVGLTTDTQYF
15,NA,TRBV27,NA,TRBJ2-7,TGTGCCAGCAGACTTACCGGGACGGCGTCCTACGAGCAGTACTTC,CASRLTGTASYEQYF
14,TRBD1,TRBV5-1,NA,TRBJ1-1,TGCGCCAGCAGTCGGACAGGGGCGAATACTGAAGCTTTCTTT,CASSRTGANTEAFF
13,NA,TRBV20-1,NA,TRBJ1-4,TGCAGTGTCGTGGACCTTCTTAATGAAAAACTGTTTTTT,CSVVDLLNEKLFF
13,NA,TRBV5-1,NA,TRBJ2-1,TGCGCCAGCTACGCAGGATCAGTGAATGAGCAGTTCTTC,CASYAGSVNEQFF